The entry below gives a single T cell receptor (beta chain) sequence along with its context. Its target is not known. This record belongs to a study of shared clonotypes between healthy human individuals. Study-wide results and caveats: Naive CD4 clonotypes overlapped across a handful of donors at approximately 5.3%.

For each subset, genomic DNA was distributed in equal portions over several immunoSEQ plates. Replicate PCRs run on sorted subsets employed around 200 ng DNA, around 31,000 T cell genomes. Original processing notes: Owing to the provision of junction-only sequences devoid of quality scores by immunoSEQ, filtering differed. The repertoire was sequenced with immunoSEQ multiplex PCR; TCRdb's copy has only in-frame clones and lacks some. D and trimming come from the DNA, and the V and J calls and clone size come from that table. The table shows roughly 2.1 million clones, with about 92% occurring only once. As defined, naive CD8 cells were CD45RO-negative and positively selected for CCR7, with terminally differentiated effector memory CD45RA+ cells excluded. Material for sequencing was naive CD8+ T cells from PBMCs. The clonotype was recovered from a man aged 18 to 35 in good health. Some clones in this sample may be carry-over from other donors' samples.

CDR3 sequence (DNA): TGTGCCAGCAGCTTAGGACAGGGGCTTTTTAATTCACCCCTCCACTTT. It yields the protein CASSLGQGLFNSPLHF. The chain recombines TRBV7-3 with TRBJ1-6; 9 bases line up with TRBD1. Unmatched junction bases numbered 5, after V lost 2 bases and J lost 6 bases. Germline lookup yields CDR1 SGHTA and CDR2 FQGTGA. The CDR3 consists of 16 residues.